What follows is one T cell receptor beta chain and its context. Its antigen is unidentified. Sequencing was performed with immunoSEQ multiplex PCR; in TCRdb, only in-frame clones are kept and a portion is missing. The table includes about 10,000 clones, 89% detected once. Noted time point: pre-treatment baseline. This CDR3 comprises 15 residues. The V gene's germline CDR1 is MNHEY and CDR2 SMNVEV (reference sequence). Losses at the gene ends were 1 base for V and 4 bases for J; bases not matched to a gene: 2. This sample is part of a study of blood T cell dynamics during melanoma immunotherapy. Study-level points and caveats: The study could not tell melanoma-specific clones from general immune activation.

The sample in question was blood, obtained from a patient treated with checkpoint blockade. The chain is built from TRBV27 and TRBJ2-7; 12 nucleotides line up with TRBD1. The sequence came from a human donor with melanoma. As DNA, the CDR3 is TGTGCCAGCAGTTTATTGGGACAGGGGGCTTACGAGCAGTACTTC. This translates into CASSLLGQGAYEQYF.